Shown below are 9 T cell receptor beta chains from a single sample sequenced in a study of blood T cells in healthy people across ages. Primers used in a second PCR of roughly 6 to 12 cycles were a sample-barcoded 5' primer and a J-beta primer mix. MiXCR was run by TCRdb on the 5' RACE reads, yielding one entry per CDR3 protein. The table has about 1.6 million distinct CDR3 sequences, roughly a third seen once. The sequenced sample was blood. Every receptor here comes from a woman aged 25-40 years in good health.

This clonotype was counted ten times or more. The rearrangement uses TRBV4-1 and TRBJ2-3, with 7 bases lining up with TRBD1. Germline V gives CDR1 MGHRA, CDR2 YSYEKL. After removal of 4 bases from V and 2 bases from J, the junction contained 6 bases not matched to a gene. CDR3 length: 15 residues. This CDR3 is CASSPRDRYTDTQYF. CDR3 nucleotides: TGCGCCAGCAGCCCCCGGGACAGATACACAGATACGCAGTATTTT.

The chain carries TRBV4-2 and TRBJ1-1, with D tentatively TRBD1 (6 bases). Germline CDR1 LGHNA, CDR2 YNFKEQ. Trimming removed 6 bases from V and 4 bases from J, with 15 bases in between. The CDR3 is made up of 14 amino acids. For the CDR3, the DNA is TGTGCCAGCAGTCAGAGGAGAGGGGGCACTGAAGCTTTCTTT. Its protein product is CASSQRRGGTEAFF.

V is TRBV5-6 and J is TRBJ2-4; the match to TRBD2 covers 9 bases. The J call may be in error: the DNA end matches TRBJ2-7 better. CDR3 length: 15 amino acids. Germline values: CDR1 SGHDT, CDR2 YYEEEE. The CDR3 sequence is CASSFSGTSYGEQYF. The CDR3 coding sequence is TGTGCCAGCAGCTTTTCCGGGACTAGCTACGGCGAGCAGTACTTC.

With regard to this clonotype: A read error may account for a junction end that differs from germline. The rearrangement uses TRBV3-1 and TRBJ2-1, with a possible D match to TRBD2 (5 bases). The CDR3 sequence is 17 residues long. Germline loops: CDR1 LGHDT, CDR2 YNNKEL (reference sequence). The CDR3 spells CASSQDAASSSYNERFF. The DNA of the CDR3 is TGTGCCAGCAGCCAAGATGCGGCTTCTAGCTCCTACAATGAGCGGTTCTTC.

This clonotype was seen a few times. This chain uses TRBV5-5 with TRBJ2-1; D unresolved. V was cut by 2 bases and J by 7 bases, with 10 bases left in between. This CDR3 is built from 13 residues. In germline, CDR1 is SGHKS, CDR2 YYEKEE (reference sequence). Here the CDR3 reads CASSFFADNEQFF. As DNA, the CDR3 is TGTGCCAGCAGCTTTTTTGCGGATAATGAGCAGTTCTTC.

The CDR3 DNA reads TGTGCCAGCAGCTGGAGGGGACAGAGCTCCTACGAGCAGTACTTC. This gives the protein CASSWRGQSSYEQYF. V is TRBV12-3 or TRBV12-4 and J is TRBJ2-7; tentatively, D is TRBD1 (7 bases). The V gene lost 6 bases and the J gene lost 0 bases, with 15 bases spanning the gap. The CDR3 length is 15 residues.

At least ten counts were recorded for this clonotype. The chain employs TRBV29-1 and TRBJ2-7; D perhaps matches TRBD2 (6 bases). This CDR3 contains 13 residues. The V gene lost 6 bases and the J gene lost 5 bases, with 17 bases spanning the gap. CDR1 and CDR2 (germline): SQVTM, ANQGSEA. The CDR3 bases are TGCAGCGTGACCGGGACTGGGGCCCACGAGCAGTACTTC. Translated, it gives CSVTGTGAHEQYF.

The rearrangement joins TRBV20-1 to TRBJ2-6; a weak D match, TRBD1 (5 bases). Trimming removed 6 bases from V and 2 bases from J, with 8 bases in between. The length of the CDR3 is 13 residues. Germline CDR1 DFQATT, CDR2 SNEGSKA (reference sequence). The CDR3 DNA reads TGCAGTGCGCCAGGGACTGGGGCCAACGTCCTGACTTTC. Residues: CSAPGTGANVLTF.

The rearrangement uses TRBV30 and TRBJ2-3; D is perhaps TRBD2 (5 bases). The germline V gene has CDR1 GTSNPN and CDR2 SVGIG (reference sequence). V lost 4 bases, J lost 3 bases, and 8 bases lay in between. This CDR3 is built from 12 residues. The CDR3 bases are TGTGCCTGGATGGGAGAAACAGATACGCAGTATTTT. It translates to CAWMGETDTQYF.